Below, 7 T cell receptor beta chains from the same sample are listed, as sequenced in a study of blood T cell repertoires in COVID-19. TCRdb's copy holds only in-frame clones and misses some; the assay was immunoSEQ multiplex PCR. The sample has 200,000 to 250,000 clones; approximately 81% are singletons. Material: peripheral blood. The receptors come from an elderly woman with active or convalescent COVID-19.

The V and J genes are TRBV9 and TRBJ2-1; TRBD2 is a possible D gene (6 bases). Germline lookup yields CDR1 SGDLS and CDR2 YYNGEE. The CDR3 has 16 amino acids. Trimming took off 3 bases at V and 0 bases at J, with 13 bases between the two ends. The CDR3 sequence: CASSAGLLISYNEQFF. DNA for the CDR3: TGTGCCAGCAGCGCCGGACTACTCATCTCCTACAATGAGCAGTTCTTC.

The chain is built from TRBV30 and TRBJ1-1; the D gene is possibly TRBD1 (5 bases). Trimming took 2 bases from V and 2 from J, leaving 9 bases between them. The germline CDR1 and CDR2 sequences are GTSNPN and SVGIG (reference sequence). The CDR3 spans 13 residues. CDR3 in amino acids: CAWSTGANTEAFF. CDR3 nucleotide sequence: TGTGCCTGGAGTACAGGCGCCAACACTGAAGCTTTCTTT.

A few counts support this clone. V usage is TRBV18 and J usage is TRBJ2-3; 9 nucleotides match TRBD1. V dropped 6 bases and J dropped 5; count of bases not matched to a gene: 6. This CDR3 has 14 amino acids. Per the germline V gene, CDR1 is KGHSH and CDR2 is LQKENI. The CDR3 is CASSPTGGKDTQYF. CDR3 coding DNA: TGTGCCAGCTCGCCGACAGGGGGGAAAGATACGCAGTATTTT. Using reference TRBV18 and TRBJ2-3 for the parts outside the CDR3, the full variable domain is NAGVMQNPRHLVRRRGQEARLRCSPMKGHSHVYWYRQLPEEGLKFMVYLQKENIIDESGMPKERFSAEFPKEGPSILRIQQVVRGDSAAYFCASSPTGGKDTQYFGPGTRLTVL.

The J gene is TRBJ1-6, the V gene TRBV5-1; maybe TRBD1 (6 bases). Trimming left V 7 bases short and J 8 bases short, with 13 bases between. This CDR3 has 13 residues. Per germline, CDR1 SGHRS and CDR2 YFSETQ. The CDR3 protein is CASRSGVDSPLHF. The CDR3, as DNA: TGCGCCAGCCGTTCAGGGGTTGATTCACCCCTCCACTTT.

The rearrangement uses TRBV18 and TRBJ1-1; TRBD1 matches 10 bases. With 8 bases clipped from V and 11 bases from J, the junction kept 8 bases outside the gene matches. The CDR3 runs to 12 residues. Per germline, CDR1 KGHSH and CDR2 LQKENI. CDR3 nucleotide sequence: TGTGCCAGCACCGGACAGGGGGAGGAGGCTTTCTTT. Protein: CASTGQGEEAFF.

The genes are TRBV9 and TRBJ2-3; D not certain. The CDR3 covers 14 residues. The V gene's germline CDR1 is SGDLS and CDR2 YYNGEE. The ends were cut back, 0 bases at V and 2 bases at J, with 7 bases in the middle. The CDR3 reads CASSVGSFTDTQYF. CDR3 bases: TGTGCCAGCAGCGTAGGGAGCTTCACAGATACGCAGTATTTT.

V gene TRBV15 combines with J gene TRBJ1-3; D is uncertain. The germline CDR1 and CDR2 sequences are LNHNV and YYDKDF (reference sequence). Trimming took 1 base from V and 4 from J, leaving 8 bases between them. The CDR3 consists of 14 residues. Written as DNA, the CDR3 is TGTGCCACCAGCAGAGCGGTGAGGGGAAACACCATATATTTT. Residues: CATSRAVRGNTIYF.